This T cell receptor beta chain is from a study of CD8 T cells in Susac syndrome. Trimming took 5 bases from V and 4 from J, leaving 14 bases between them. Germline CDR1 and CDR2: MNHEY and SMNVEV (reference sequence). There are 14 residues in the CDR3. cDNA came from about 0.5 to 1 ug RNA primed by random hexamers. TCRdb analysed the immunoSEQ multiplex PCR reads with MiXCR anew, one entry per CDR3 protein. The data show roughly 140,000 distinct CDR3 sequences, about 95% seen once. This TCR was sampled from a human donor with multiple sclerosis. The sequenced sample consisted of CD8+ T cells from PBMCs. The rearrangement joins TRBV27 to TRBJ2-5; D may be TRBD1 or TRBD2 (7 bases each). In DNA, the CDR3 is TGTGCCAGCAGTCACCAGGGGGGGAGAGAGACCCAGTACTTC. Translating it yields CASSHQGGRETQYF.